This T cell receptor (beta chain) came from a study of glioma-infiltrating T cells. Deletions cut 5 bases from V and 1 base from J, with 12 bases between. This CDR3 region has 15 residues. The iRepertoire nested amplicon-rescue multiplex PCR amplified TCR alpha and beta CDR3s from RNA. TCRdb reanalysed the multiplex PCR reads using MiXCR and keeps one entry per CDR3 protein. The table shows a few hundred thousand distinct CDR3 sequences, with 41% occurring only once. The chain combines TRBV6-7 with TRBJ2-1; TRBD2 might be the D (6 bases). TRBV6-7 is sorted into the ORF group, with uncertain function. The sequencing input was glioma tissue, nonneoplastic brain tissue, or PBMCs (not recorded which). This TCR was sampled from a human donor with low-grade glioma or glioblastoma, undergoing nonglioma brain surgery, or in good health (not recorded which). The DNA of the CDR3 is TGTGCCAGCAGTACCTCCGGGACTTCCTACAATGAGCAGTTCTTC. Translation gives CASSTSGTSYNEQFF.